A selection of T cell receptor beta chains follows, all from one sample in a study of T cell responses to AZD1222 COVID-19 vaccine. Generated by immunoSEQ multiplex PCR, the TCRdb table keeps only in-frame clones and is missing some. The table shows approximately 110,000 clones, with around 84% occurring only once. The sample was peripheral blood, taken on day 0 of AZD1222 vaccination. Every receptor here comes from an adult in good health. The CDR3 runs from the conserved cysteine through the conserved F or W. Each record gives: D gene, J gene, V gene, clone size, CDR3 protein, CDR3 DNA. The D gene is left open where the match is weak. Expanded clones get a size class; other rows say once, few or many, or leave the size out.

- TRBJ1-2 TRBV5-1 few CASGTDYGYTF TGCGCCAGCGGGACGGATTATGGCTACACCTTC
- TRBJ2-7 TRBV21-1 - CASSNSLAGVLHEQYF TGTGCCAGCAGCAATTCGCTAGCGGGAGTTCTGCACGAGCAGTACTTC
- TRBJ1-1 TRBV10-3 - CAISSRERTEAFF TGTGCCATCAGCAGCAGGGAACGCACTGAAGCTTTCTTT
- TRBJ1-1 TRBV7-9 - CASSPPPTEAFF TGTGCCAGCAGCCCGCCCCCCACTGAAGCTTTCTTT
- TRBJ2-1 TRBV19 - CASTLNGGYNEQFF TGTGCCAGTACCCTAAACGGGGGATACAATGAGCAGTTCTTC
TRBD2 TRBJ2-7 TRBV4-2 once CASSLSGTSGRGYEQYF TGTGCCAGCAGCCTTTCCGGGACTAGCGGGAGAGGGTACGAGCAGTACTTC
TRBD1 TRBJ1-1 TRBV18 - CASSPGRGTGNTEAFF TGTGCCAGCTCACCAGGCAGGGGGACGGGGAACACTGAAGCTTTCTTT
- TRBJ2-7 TRBV11-2 - CASSSWPGSYEQYF TGTGCCAGCAGCTCCTGGCCAGGAAGCTACGAGCAGTACTTC
TRBD2 TRBJ2-1 TRBV7-3 - CASSTGVRGTSGPNEQFF TGTGCCAGCAGCACAGGGGTCCGCGGGACTAGCGGGCCCAATGAGCAGTTCTTC
- TRBJ2-1 TRBV13 - CASLGRDNYNEQFF TGTGCCAGCCTGGGCCGGGACAACTACAATGAGCAGTTCTTC
TRBD1 TRBJ2-5 TRBV19 - CASSRDRGKTQYF TGTGCCAGTAGCAGGGACAGGGGAAAGACCCAGTACTTC
TRBD1 TRBJ2-7 TRBV30 - CAWSEGQGKYF TGTGCCTGGAGTGAGGGACAGGGAAAGTACTTC
TRBD1 TRBJ1-5 TRBV28 few CASSFQGGRGSNQPQHF TGTGCCAGCAGTTTTCAGGGGGGCCGAGGAAGCAATCAGCCCCAGCATTTT
TRBD1 TRBJ2-2 TRBV2 - CASSRDRGTGELFF TGTGCCAGCAGTCGAGACAGGGGCACCGGGGAGCTGTTTTTT
- TRBJ2-6 TRBV7-2 once CASSNRGSGANVLTF TGTGCCAGCAGCAATAGGGGCTCTGGGGCCAACGTCCTGACTTTC
- TRBJ2-7 TRBV27 - CASRLGESYEQYF TGTGCCAGCAGGTTGGGGGAATCCTACGAGCAGTACTTC
TRBD1 TRBJ2-3 TRBV4-3 - CASSQVGTGDTDTQYF TGCGCCAGCAGCCAAGTCGGGACAGGGGACACAGATACGCAGTATTTT
- TRBJ2-1 TRBV7-9 - CASSLLGVYNEQFF TGTGCCAGCAGCTTACTGGGTGTTTACAATGAGCAGTTCTTC
TRBD2 TRBJ2-5 TRBV28 - CASSPGGGETQYF TGTGCCAGTTCCCCGGGGGGGGGAGAGACCCAGTACTTC
- TRBJ2-7 TRBV15 - CATSREVQRPEQYF TGTGCCACCAGCAGAGAGGTACAGCGCCCCGAGCAGTACTTC
- TRBJ1-1 TRBV30 - CAWSRASLDTEAFF TGTGCCTGGAGTCGGGCTTCCCTGGACACTGAAGCTTTCTTT
TRBD2 TRBJ2-1 TRBV11-3 few CASSSGGLGTYEQFF TGTGCCAGCAGCTCGGGGGGACTAGGTACCTATGAGCAGTTCTTC
TRBD2 TRBJ2-3 TRBV5-1 - CASSPAGGRTDTQYF TGCGCCAGCTCTCCGGCGGGAGGTCGCACAGATACGCAGTATTTT
- TRBJ1-6 TRBV9 - CASSVAWENSPLHF TGTGCCAGCAGCGTAGCTTGGGAAAATTCACCCCTCCACTTT
TRBD1 TRBJ1-4 TRBV7-2 - CASSQRQGNEKLFF TGTGCCAGCAGCCAACGACAGGGGAATGAAAAACTGTTTTTT
- TRBJ1-1 TRBV7-9 few CASSLPTGENTEAFF TGTGCCAGCAGCTTACCGACAGGAGAGAACACTGAAGCTTTCTTT
- TRBJ2-3 TRBV7-2 - CASSSIGDSMDTQYF TGTGCCAGCAGCTCTATCGGGGACTCTATGGATACGCAGTATTTT
- TRBJ1-5 TRBV6-2/TRBV6-3 - CASSYTQGMGNQPQHF TGTGCCAGCAGTTACACCCAGGGGATGGGCAATCAGCCCCAGCATTTT
- TRBJ2-7 TRBV28 few CASYNSTRDEQYF TGTGCCAGCTACAACTCGACTCGCGACGAGCAGTACTTC
- TRBJ2-5 TRBV7-2 - CASSSFTQETQYF TGTGCCAGCAGCTCGTTCACCCAGGAGACCCAGTACTTC
- TRBJ2-3 TRBV5-1 - CASSTSLPTDTQYF TGCGCCAGCAGCACTAGCCTTCCCACAGATACGCAGTATTTT
TRBD2 TRBJ2-7 TRBV5-4 - CASSSPLAGAGEQYF TGTGCCAGCAGCTCACCTTTAGCGGGGGCAGGGGAGCAGTACTTC
- TRBJ2-2 TRBV4-2 - CASSQGAQRTGELFF TGTGCCAGCAGCCAAGGTGCCCAGCGCACCGGGGAGCTGTTTTTT
TRBD1 TRBJ1-2 TRBV7-2 once CASSLVGTGNLGGYTF TGTGCCAGCAGCTTAGTGGGGACAGGGAACCTGGGGGGCTACACCTTC
- TRBJ2-1 TRBV14 - CASSQDIFLVGSYNEQFF TGTGCCAGCAGCCAAGACATATTTTTGGTAGGGTCCTACAATGAGCAGTTCTTC
- TRBJ1-1 TRBV19 - CASSDRQMNTEAFF TGTGCCAGTAGTGACCGACAGATGAACACTGAAGCTTTCTTT
TRBD1 TRBJ2-7 TRBV18 - CASSSGQSQEQYF TGTGCCAGCTCATCGGGACAGAGCCAAGAGCAGTACTTC